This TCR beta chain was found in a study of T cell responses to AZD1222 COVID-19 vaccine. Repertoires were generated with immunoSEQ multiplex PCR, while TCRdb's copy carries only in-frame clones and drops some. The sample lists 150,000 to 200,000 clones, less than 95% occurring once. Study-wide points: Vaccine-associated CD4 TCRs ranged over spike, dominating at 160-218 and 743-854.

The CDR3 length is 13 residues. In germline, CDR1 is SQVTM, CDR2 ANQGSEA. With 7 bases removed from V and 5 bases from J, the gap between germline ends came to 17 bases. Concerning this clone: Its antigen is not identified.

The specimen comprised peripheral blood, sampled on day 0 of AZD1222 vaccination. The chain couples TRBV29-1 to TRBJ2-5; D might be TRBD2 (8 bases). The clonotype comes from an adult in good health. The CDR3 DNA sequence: TGCAGCGCCCTAGCGGGCAGGGGGGAGACCCAGTACTTC. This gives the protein CSALAGRGETQYF. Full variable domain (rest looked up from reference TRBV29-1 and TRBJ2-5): SAVISQKPSRDICQRGTSLTIQCQVDSQVTMMFWYRQQPGQSLTLIATANQGSEATYESGFVIDKFPISRPNLTFSTLTVSNMSPEDSSIYLCSALAGRGETQYFGPGTRLLVL.